One sample yielded the 4 T cell receptor beta chains listed below, sequenced in a study of T-cell reconstitution after alpha-beta-depleted transplantation in children. As it was prepared, the TCRbeta library received unique molecular identifiers. Each CDR3 protein is one row after TCRdb ran MiXCR on the PCR reads. The sample holds approximately 50,000 distinct CDR3 sequences, around half seen once. The sequencing here drew on peripheral blood, taken before TCRalphabeta/CD19-depleted stem cell transplant. Receptors were obtained from a boy younger than two with SCID, due to receive a stem cell transplant.

The rearrangement uses TRBV12-3 or TRBV12-4 and TRBJ1-1, with 8 positions matching TRBD1. V was pared by 5 bases and J by 2 bases, with 4 bases of the junction left unmatched. The CDR3 covers 14 residues. The CDR3 reads CASSLGQDNTEAFF. The CDR3 region has the DNA TGTGCCAGCAGTCTGGGACAGGACAACACTGAAGCTTTCTTT.

The chain combines TRBV5-1 with TRBJ2-1; TRBD2 is a possible D gene (5 bases). The CDR3 has 14 amino acids. Germline V CDR1 and CDR2: SGHRS, YFSETQ. The V end lost 3 bases, the J end lost 2 bases, and 9 bases lay between the germline ends. The CDR3 DNA reads TGCGCCAGCAGCTCAGACGGGGCCTACAATGAGCAGTTCTTC. Protein product: CASSSDGAYNEQFF.

This clonotype was seen a few times. This chain connects TRBV7-2 to TRBJ1-6; D is unresolved. Between the trimmed V and J ends, which lost 5 bases and 7 bases, there was a span of 9 bases. Per the germline V gene, CDR1 is SGHTA and CDR2 is FQGNSA. The CDR3 sequence is 13 residues long. The DNA of the CDR3 is TGTGCCAGCAGCATCGGTATAAATTCACCCCTCCACTTT. Protein sequence: CASSIGINSPLHF.

The V call is TRBV6-7, the J call TRBJ2-3; TRBD2 aligns across 7 bases. TRBV6-7 is labeled an ORF, and its function is uncertain. Trimming cost V 4 bases and J 0 bases; bases outside gene matches: 13. The CDR3 is 18 amino acids. The CDR3 nucleotides read TGTGCCAGCAGTTCCCCTGGGCGGGGGACCTTAAGCACAGATACGCAGTATTTT. As protein: CASSSPGRGTLSTDTQYF.